This T cell receptor beta chain comes out of a study of CD8 T cells in Susac syndrome. V lost 2 bases to trimming and J lost 4 bases, with 9 bases between them. Germline values: CDR1 GTSNPN, CDR2 SVGIG (reference sequence). CDR3 size: 13 residues. High-throughput TCR beta sequencing covered peripheral CD8+ and CD4+ T cells. cDNA came from about 0.46 to 1 ug RNA primed by random hexamers. Amplification of TCR beta CDR3 by immunoSEQ multiplex PCR spanned 54 Vbeta and 13 Jbeta. TCRdb re-called the immunoSEQ multiplex PCR reads through MiXCR, storing one row per CDR3 protein. This table has approximately 180,000 distinct CDR3 sequences, 90% to 96% appearing once.

The sample comprised CD4+ T cells from PBMCs. The receptor was isolated from a human donor with multiple sclerosis. The chain carries TRBV30 and TRBJ1-5; D call uncertain. The CDR3 here is CAWSFGENQPQHF. Here the CDR3 DNA reads TGTGCCTGGAGTTTCGGGGAGAATCAGCCCCAGCATTTT. Full variable domain (remainder filled in from reference TRBV30 and TRBJ1-5): SQTIHQWPATLVQPVGSPLSLECTVEGTSNPNLYWYRQAAGRGLQLLFYSVGIGQISSEVPQNLSASRPQDRQFILSSKKLLLSDSGFYLCAWSFGENQPQHFGDGTRLSIL.